One sample yielded the 17 T cell receptor beta chains listed below, sequenced in a study of T cells in Graves' hyperthyroidism and ophthalmopathy. Researchers took RNA transcripts and amplified the TCR beta CDR3 regions from them. The primer set for the first-round RT-PCR of the TCR CDR3 was HTBI. Each CDR3 protein gets one entry after TCRdb re-called the multiplex PCR reads with MiXCR. Among about 540,000 distinct CDR3 sequences listed, just over 45% were seen once. What was sequenced was peripheral blood or thyroid tissue (not recorded which). These receptors were collected from a woman younger than 35 with Graves' hyperthyroidism.

The chain links TRBV20-1 to TRBJ1-2; D gene unclear. V lost 7 bases, J lost 8 bases, and 8 bases lay in between. This CDR3 has 9 amino acids. Germline V lookup: CDR1 DFQATT, CDR2 SNEGSKA (reference sequence). The CDR3 loop reads CSGAVGYTF. The CDR3 coding sequence is TGCAGTGGAGCGGTCGGCTACACCTTC.

This chain connects TRBV19 to TRBJ2-7; TRBD1 matches at 10 bases. V lost 7 bases, J lost 4 bases, and 4 bases stayed unmatched. The CDR3 length is 13 residues. From germline, CDR1 is LNHDA and CDR2 SQIVND (reference sequence). The CDR3 loop reads CASNSGQGYEQYF. The CDR3 DNA reads as TGTGCCAGTAACTCGGGACAGGGGTACGAGCAGTACTTC.

Many counts were recorded for this clonotype. This chain joins TRBV20-1 and TRBJ1-1, with TRBD1 matching over 7 bases. This CDR3 comprises 16 residues. V shed 1 base and J 2 bases; nucleotides not matched to a gene: 10. The germline CDR1 and CDR2 sequences are DFQATT and SNEGSKA (reference sequence). The CDR3 DNA sequence: TGCAGTGCTAGAGCACAGGGGTTGGGGGCCAACACTGAAGCTTTCTTT. Its protein is CSARAQGLGANTEAFF.

Ten or more counts support this clonotype. This chain joins TRBV29-1 and TRBJ2-7, with 7 bases identical to TRBD2. After removal of 4 bases from V and 2 bases from J, the junction contained 8 bases not matched to a gene. The germline V gene has CDR1 SQVTM and CDR2 ANQGSEA. This CDR3 spans 14 amino acids. The CDR3 nucleotides read TGCAGCGTTGTTAGGCGGGAGTCACCCTACGAGCAGTACTTC. Translation gives CSVVRRESPYEQYF.

The table lists this clonotype with a few counts. This rearrangement joins TRBV19 to TRBJ1-5; no clear D gene. Germline assignment: CDR1 LNHDA and CDR2 SQIVND (reference sequence). The germline V and J ends were trimmed by 5 bases and 0 bases, with 14 bases remaining between them. The CDR3 consists of 16 residues. The CDR3 coding sequence is TGTGCCAGTAGTGCGTCGGCGGTTAATAGCAATCAGCCCCAGCATTTT. This encodes CASSASAVNSNQPQHF. The full variable domain, rest sourced from reference TRBV19 and TRBJ1-5, is DGGITQSPKYLFRKEGQNVTLSCEQNLNHDAMYWYRQDPGQGLRLIYYSQIVNDFQKGDIAEGYSVSREKKESFPLTVTSAQKNPTAFYLCASSASAVNSNQPQHFGDGTRLSIL.

V is TRBV7-9 and J is TRBJ2-2; no clear D gene. Trimming shortened V by 6 bases and J by 7 bases, and 9 bases separated the two germline ends. The CDR3 covers 12 residues. Germline values: CDR1 SEHNR, CDR2 FQNEAQ (reference sequence). DNA for the CDR3: TGTGCCAGCAGGCCTTGGAACGGGGAGCTGTTTTTT. Protein product: CASRPWNGELFF.

This chain links TRBV11-1 with TRBJ2-5; TRBD1 matches 8 bases. Germline V gene sequence: CDR1 SGHAT, CDR2 FQDESV (reference sequence). With V trimmed by 5 bases and J by 5 bases, 16 bases remained unmatched. CDR3 length: 17 residues. For the CDR3, the DNA is TGTGCCAGCAGCCCCGGGCACGGTCCAGGGGGCGCGGAGACCCAGTACTTC. This codes for CASSPGHGPGGAETQYF. Based on the CDR3 plus reference TRBV11-1 and TRBJ2-5, the full variable domain is EAEVAQSPRYKITEKSQAVAFWCDPISGHATLYWYRQILGQGPELLVQFQDESVVDDSQLPKDRFSAERLKGVDSTLKIQPAELGDSAMYLCASSPGHGPGGAETQYFGPGTRLLVL.

The chain's CDR3 is CSATGRSDGYTF. DNA for the CDR3: TGCAGTGCGACAGGGAGGTCTGATGGCTACACCTTC. This chain uses TRBV20-1 with TRBJ1-2, with 7 bases matching TRBD1. The germline gives CDR1 DFQATT, CDR2 SNEGSKA (reference sequence). The CDR3 contains 12 residues. V was pared by 6 bases and J by 6 bases, with 7 bases of the junction left unmatched.

Concerning this clonotype: At one end, the junction sequence differs from germline, possibly due to a read error. The V call is TRBV19, the J call TRBJ1-2; 9 bases line up with TRBD1. The CDR3 has 13 amino acids. Germline values: CDR1 LNHDA, CDR2 SQIVND (reference sequence). The CDR3 region is CASSIDRGAFYTF. In DNA form, the CDR3 reads TGTGCCAGCAGTATAGACAGGGGGGCCTTTTACACCTTC.

In DNA form, the CDR3 reads TGTGCCATCAGTGCAACACGGACTAGCGGGAGAGAGACCCAGTACTTC. As protein: CAISATRTSGRETQYF. The chain couples TRBV10-3 to TRBJ2-5; TRBD2 aligns across 13 bases. CDR1 and CDR2 (germline): ENHRY, SYGVKD. The length of the CDR3 is 16 residues. Trimming at V came to 4 bases and at J to 4 bases, leaving 6 bases not matched to a gene.

This clonotype occurred many times. The chain carries TRBV15 and TRBJ1-5, with D uncertain. In germline, CDR1 is LNHNV, CDR2 YYDKDF (reference sequence). With 0 bases removed from V and 1 base from J, the gap between germline ends came to 4 bases. The CDR3 consists of 14 residues. Here the CDR3 reads CATSRDRSNQPQHF. The CDR3 nucleotides are TGTGCCACCAGCAGAGATCGAAGCAATCAGCCCCAGCATTTT.

This clonotype was recorded at least ten times. The chain joins TRBV25-1 to TRBJ1-2; the match to TRBD1 covers 9 bases. V lost 4 bases to trimming and J lost 6 bases; unmatched junction nucleotides: 6. The V gene's germline CDR1 is MGHDK and CDR2 SYGVNS. This CDR3 spans 14 amino acids. The CDR3: CASSVQGAIHGYTF. Written as DNA, the CDR3 is TGTGCCAGCAGTGTACAGGGGGCAATTCATGGCTACACCTTC.

At least ten counts were recorded for this clonotype. This chain links TRBV7-2 with TRBJ2-5; D not resolved. The V and J ends lost 3 bases and 1 base respectively, with 6 bases between them. Per the germline V gene, CDR1 is SGHTA and CDR2 is FQGNSA. The CDR3 loop spans 13 amino acids. CDR3 sequence (DNA): TGTGCCAGCAGCTTTGGTGGCCAAGAGACCCAGTACTTC. Residues: CASSFGGQETQYF.

The J gene is TRBJ1-2, the V gene TRBV7-9; maybe TRBD1 (6 bases). The CDR3 consists of 14 residues. The V end was cut by 3 bases, the J end by 6 bases, with 14 bases between. From germline, CDR1 is SEHNR and CDR2 FQNEAQ (reference sequence). CDR3 nucleotides: TGTGCCAGCAGCTTCCCTGACAGGACCCATGGCTACACCTTC. Translated, it gives CASSFPDRTHGYTF.

This clonotype was observed a handful of times. The chain is built from TRBV20-1 and TRBJ2-7; no reliable D call. This CDR3 region has 14 residues. CDR1 and CDR2 from the germline V gene are DFQATT and SNEGSKA (reference sequence). V gave up 2 bases and J gave up 5 bases, with 16 bases separating them. CDR3 in DNA: TGCAGTGCTAGACCGGGCCCCCCGGGCCACGAGCAGTACTTC. Its translation: CSARPGPPGHEQYF.

V is TRBV5-1 and J is TRBJ2-5; 10 nucleotides align to TRBD2. This CDR3 is 18 amino acids long. Germline trimming cut 0 bases from V and 2 bases from J; bases unmatched to any gene: 10. In germline, CDR1 is SGHRS, CDR2 YFSETQ. The CDR3 DNA sequence: TGCGCCAGCAGCTTGGTAATGGGGCTAGCGGGAGAGCAAGAGACCCAGTACTTC. This encodes CASSLVMGLAGEQETQYF.

This clonotype was detected only a few times. The chain joins TRBV20-1 to TRBJ1-2, with TRBD1 matching 9 bases. J lost 6 bases, V lost 3 bases, and 5 bases had no gene match. This CDR3 is 13 amino acids long. Germline V gives CDR1 DFQATT, CDR2 SNEGSKA (reference sequence). The CDR3, as DNA: TGCAGTGCTAGGTTGACAGGGGGGGATGGCTACACCTTC. This encodes CSARLTGGDGYTF.